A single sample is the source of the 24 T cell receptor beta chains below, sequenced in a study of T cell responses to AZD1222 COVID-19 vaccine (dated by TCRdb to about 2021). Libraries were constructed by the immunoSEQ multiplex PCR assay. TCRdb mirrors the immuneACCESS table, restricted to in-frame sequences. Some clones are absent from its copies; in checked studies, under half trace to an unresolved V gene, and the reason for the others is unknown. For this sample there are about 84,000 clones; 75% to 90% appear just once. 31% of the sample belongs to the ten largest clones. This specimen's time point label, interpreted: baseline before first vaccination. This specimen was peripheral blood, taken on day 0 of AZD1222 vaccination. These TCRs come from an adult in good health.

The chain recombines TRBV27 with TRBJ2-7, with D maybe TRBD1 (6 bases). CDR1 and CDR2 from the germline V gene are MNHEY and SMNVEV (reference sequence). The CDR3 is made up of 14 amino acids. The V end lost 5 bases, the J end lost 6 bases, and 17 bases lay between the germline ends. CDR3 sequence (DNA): TGTGCCAGCAGTGTCAACCGGGACACCCCCGAGCAGTACTTC. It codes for CASSVNRDTPEQYF.

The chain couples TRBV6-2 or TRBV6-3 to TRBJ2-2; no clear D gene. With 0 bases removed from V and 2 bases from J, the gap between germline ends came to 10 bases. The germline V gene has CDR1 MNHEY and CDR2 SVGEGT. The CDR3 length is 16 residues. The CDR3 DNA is TGTGCCAGCAGTTACTCCTTGGACCCAAACACCGGGGAGCTGTTTTTT. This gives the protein CASSYSLDPNTGELFF.

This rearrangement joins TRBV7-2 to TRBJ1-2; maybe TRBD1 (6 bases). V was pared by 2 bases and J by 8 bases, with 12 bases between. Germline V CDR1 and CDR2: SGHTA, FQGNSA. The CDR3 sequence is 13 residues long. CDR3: CASSLWGLRGYTF. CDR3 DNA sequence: TGTGCCAGCAGCTTATGGGGGCTTCGGGGCTACACCTTC.

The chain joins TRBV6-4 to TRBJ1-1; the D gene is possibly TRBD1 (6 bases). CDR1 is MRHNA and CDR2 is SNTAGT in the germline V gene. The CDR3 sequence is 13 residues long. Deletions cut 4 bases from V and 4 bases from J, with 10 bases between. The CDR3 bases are TGTGCCAGCAGTGCCCAAGGGGGCACTGAAGCTTTCTTT. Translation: CASSAQGGTEAFF.

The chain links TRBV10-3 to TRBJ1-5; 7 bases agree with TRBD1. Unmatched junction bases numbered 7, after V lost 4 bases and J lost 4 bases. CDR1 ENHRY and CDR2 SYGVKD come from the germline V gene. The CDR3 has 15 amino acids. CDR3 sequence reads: CAISGGGAANQPQHF. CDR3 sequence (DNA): TGTGCCATCAGTGGAGGGGGCGCGGCTAATCAGCCCCAGCATTTT.

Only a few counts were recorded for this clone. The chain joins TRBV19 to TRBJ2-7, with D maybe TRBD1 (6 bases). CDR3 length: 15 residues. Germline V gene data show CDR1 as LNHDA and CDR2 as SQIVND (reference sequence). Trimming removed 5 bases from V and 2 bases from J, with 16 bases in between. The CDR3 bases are TGTGCCAGTAGTCCCCTCGTGGGGGCCGCCTACGAGCAGTACTTC. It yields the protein CASSPLVGAAYEQYF.

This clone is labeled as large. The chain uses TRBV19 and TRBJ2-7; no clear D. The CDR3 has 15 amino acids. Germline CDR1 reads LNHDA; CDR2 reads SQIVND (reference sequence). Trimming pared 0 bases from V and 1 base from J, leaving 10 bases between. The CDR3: CASSIELSGSYEQYF. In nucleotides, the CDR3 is TGTGCCAGTAGTATAGAATTGTCCGGATCCTACGAGCAGTACTTC.

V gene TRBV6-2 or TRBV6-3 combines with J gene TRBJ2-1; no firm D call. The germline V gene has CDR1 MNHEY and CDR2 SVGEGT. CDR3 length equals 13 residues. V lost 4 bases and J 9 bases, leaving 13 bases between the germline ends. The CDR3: CASSWTYTGEQFF. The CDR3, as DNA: TGTGCCAGCAGTTGGACGTACACGGGTGAGCAGTTCTTC.

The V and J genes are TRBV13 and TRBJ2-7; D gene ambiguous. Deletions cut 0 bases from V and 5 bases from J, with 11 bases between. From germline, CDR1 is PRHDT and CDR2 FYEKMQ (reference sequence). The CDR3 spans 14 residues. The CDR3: CASSLGPLNDEQYF. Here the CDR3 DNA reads TGTGCCAGCAGCTTAGGCCCCCTAAACGACGAGCAGTACTTC.

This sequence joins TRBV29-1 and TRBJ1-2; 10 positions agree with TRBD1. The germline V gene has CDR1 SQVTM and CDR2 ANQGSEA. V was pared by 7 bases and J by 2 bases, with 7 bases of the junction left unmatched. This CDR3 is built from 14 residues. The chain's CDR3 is CSAFGTGANYGYTF. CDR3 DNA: TGCAGCGCGTTCGGGACAGGGGCAAACTATGGCTACACCTTC.

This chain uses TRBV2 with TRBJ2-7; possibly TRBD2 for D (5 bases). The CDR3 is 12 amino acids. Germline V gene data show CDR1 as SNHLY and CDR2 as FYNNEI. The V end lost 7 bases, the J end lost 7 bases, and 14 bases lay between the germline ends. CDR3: CASTSQSREQYF. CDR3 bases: TGTGCCAGCACTAGCCAAAGTCGGGAGCAGTACTTC.

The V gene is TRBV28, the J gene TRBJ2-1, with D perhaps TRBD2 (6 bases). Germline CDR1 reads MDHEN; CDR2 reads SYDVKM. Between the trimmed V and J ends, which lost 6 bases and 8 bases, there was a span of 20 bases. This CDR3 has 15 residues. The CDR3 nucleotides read TGTGCCAGCAGCCCAGAATCTTTCGGCGGGGATGAGCAGTTCTTC. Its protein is CASSPESFGGDEQFF.

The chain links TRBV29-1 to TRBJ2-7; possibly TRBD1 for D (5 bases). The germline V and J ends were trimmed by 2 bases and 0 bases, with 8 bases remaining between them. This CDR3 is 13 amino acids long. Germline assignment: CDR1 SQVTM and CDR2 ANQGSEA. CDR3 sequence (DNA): TGCAGCGTTGAAAAGGGGTCCTCCTACGAGCAGTACTTC. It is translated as CSVEKGSSYEQYF.

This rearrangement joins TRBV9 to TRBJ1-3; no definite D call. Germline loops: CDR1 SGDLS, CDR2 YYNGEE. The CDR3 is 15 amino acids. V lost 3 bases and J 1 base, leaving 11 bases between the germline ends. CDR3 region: CASSAGLGSGNTIYF. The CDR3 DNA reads TGTGCCAGCAGCGCCGGCCTGGGGTCTGGAAACACCATATATTTT.

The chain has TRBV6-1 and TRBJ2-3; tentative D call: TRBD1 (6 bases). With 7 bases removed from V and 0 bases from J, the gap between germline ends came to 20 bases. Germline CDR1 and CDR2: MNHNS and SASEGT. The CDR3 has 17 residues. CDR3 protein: CASTEVHVRGSTDTQYF. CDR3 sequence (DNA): TGTGCCAGCACTGAGGTTCATGTGAGGGGGAGCACAGATACGCAGTATTTT.

The CDR3 DNA reads as TGTGCCAGCAGCCAAAGGGGGACTAGCGTTACTAGCACAGATACGCAGTATTTT. Translated, it gives CASSQRGTSVTSTDTQYF. V usage is TRBV7-9 and J usage is TRBJ2-3; the match to TRBD2 covers 10 bases. V dropped 5 bases and J dropped 0; count of bases not matched to a gene: 11. Per germline, CDR1 SEHNR and CDR2 FQNEAQ (reference sequence). This CDR3 has 18 residues.

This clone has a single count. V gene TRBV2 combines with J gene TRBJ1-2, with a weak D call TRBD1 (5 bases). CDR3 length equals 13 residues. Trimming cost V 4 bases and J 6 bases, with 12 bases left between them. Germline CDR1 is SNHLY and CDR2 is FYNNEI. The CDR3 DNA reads TGTGCCAGCAGTGTCAGGGTGGGGGATGGCTACACCTTC. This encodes CASSVRVGDGYTF.

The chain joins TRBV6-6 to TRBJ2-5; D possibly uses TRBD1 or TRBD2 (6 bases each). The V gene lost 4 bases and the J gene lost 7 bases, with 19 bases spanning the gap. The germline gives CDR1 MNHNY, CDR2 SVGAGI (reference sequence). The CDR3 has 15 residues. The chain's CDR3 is CASSFPQSSGATQYF. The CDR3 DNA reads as TGTGCCAGCAGTTTTCCGCAATCCTCGGGGGCGACCCAGTACTTC.

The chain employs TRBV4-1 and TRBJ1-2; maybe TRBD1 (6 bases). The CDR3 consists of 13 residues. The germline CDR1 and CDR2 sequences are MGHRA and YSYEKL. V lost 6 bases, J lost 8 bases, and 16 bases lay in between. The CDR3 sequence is CASSNGGHGGYTF. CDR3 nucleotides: TGCGCCAGCAGTAATGGGGGACACGGCGGCTACACCTTC.

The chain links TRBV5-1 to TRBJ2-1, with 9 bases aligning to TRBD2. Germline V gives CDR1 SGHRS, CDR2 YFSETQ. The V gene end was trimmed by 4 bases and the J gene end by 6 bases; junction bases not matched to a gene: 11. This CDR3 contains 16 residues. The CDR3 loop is CASSAAGSGRVNEQFF. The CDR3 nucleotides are TGCGCCAGCAGCGCGGCGGGTAGCGGGAGAGTCAATGAGCAGTTCTTC.

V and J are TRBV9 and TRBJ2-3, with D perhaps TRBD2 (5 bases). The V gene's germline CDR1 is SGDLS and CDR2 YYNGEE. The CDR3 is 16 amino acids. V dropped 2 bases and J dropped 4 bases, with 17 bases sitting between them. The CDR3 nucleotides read TGTGCCAGCAGCGTTAGTTGGGAGCCGGTCTCAGATACGCAGTATTTT. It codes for CASSVSWEPVSDTQYF.

The CDR3 coding sequence is TGTGCCAGCAGCCGTTTAGGAGGAGGCACTGAAGCTTTCTTT. As protein: CASSRLGGGTEAFF. This chain links TRBV3-1 (or the pseudogene TRBV3-2) with TRBJ1-1; no clear D gene. The CDR3 extends over 14 amino acids. The V gene's germline CDR1 is LGHDT and CDR2 YNNKEL (reference sequence). Deletions cut 4 bases from V and 4 bases from J, with 13 bases between.

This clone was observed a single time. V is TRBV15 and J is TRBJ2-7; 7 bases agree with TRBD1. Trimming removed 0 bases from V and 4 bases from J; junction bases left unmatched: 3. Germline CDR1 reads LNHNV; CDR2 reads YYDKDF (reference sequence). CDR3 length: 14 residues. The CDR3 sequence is CATSRDQQGYEQYF. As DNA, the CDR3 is TGTGCCACCAGCAGAGATCAACAGGGGTACGAGCAGTACTTC.

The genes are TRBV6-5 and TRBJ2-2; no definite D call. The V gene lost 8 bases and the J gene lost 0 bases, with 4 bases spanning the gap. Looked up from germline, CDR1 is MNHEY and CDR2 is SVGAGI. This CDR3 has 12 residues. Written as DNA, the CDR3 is TGTGCCAGCCGGGCGAACACCGGGGAGCTGTTTTTT. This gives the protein CASRANTGELFF.